The 13 T cell receptor beta chains in this list originate from one sample, sequenced in a study of T cell responses to AZD1222 COVID-19 vaccine. The table came from immunoSEQ multiplex PCR; TCRdb's copy has only in-frame clones and leaves some out. Altogether over 150,000 clones are present, 90% being singletons, with the ten largest covering approximately 2.8%. The sample consisted of peripheral blood, taken on day 0 of AZD1222 vaccination. These receptors all come from an adult in good health.

The rearrangement joins TRBV27 to TRBJ1-2; perhaps TRBD1 as D (6 bases). CDR1 and CDR2 from the germline V gene are MNHEY and SMNVEV (reference sequence). CDR3 length: 13 residues. Trimming removed 6 bases from V and 5 bases from J, with 13 bases in between. CDR3 nucleotides: TGTGCCAGCAGCCCTAAACAGGGATATGGCTACACCTTC. Its translation: CASSPKQGYGYTF.

V usage is TRBV4-3 and J usage is TRBJ2-7; D is unresolved. Per the germline V gene, CDR1 is LGHNA and CDR2 is YSLEER. The V end lost 4 bases, the J end lost 4 bases, and 14 bases lay between the germline ends. The CDR3 is 14 residues long. CDR3 in DNA: TGCGCCAGCAGCCCCGGGCCGGGTCGATACGAGCAGTACTTC. This translates into CASSPGPGRYEQYF.

The chain joins TRBV11-2 to TRBJ2-7, with D uncertain. The V gene lost 2 bases and the J gene lost 6 bases, with 14 bases spanning the gap. The CDR3 extends over 14 amino acids. Germline V CDR1 and CDR2: SGHAT, FQNNGV. The CDR3: CASSLILGKGEQYF. The CDR3 DNA reads as TGTGCCAGCAGCTTAATTCTGGGTAAGGGCGAGCAGTACTTC.

The genes are TRBV6-6 and TRBJ1-2; 9 bases are a match to TRBD1. J gave up 3 bases and V 7 bases, and 3 bases lay outside the gene matches. The CDR3 has 13 amino acids. The germline gives CDR1 MNHNY, CDR2 SVGAGI (reference sequence). The CDR3 here is CASTRTGDYGYTF. CDR3 coding DNA: TGTGCCAGCACCAGGACAGGGGACTATGGCTACACCTTC.

The chain links TRBV5-4 to TRBJ1-3; D uncertain. CDR3 size: 14 residues. Between the trimmed V and J ends, which lost 0 bases and 2 bases, there was a span of 6 bases. The germline gives CDR1 SGHNT, CDR2 YYREEE (reference sequence). CDR3: CASSLDVAGNTIYF. CDR3 bases: TGTGCCAGCAGCTTGGATGTGGCTGGAAACACCATATATTTT.

The CDR3 reads CASSQSRSRGSFGNTIYF. Here the CDR3 DNA reads TGTGCCAGCAGCCAAAGTCGATCCAGGGGAAGTTTTGGAAACACCATATATTTT. The chain is built from TRBV3-1 (or the pseudogene TRBV3-2) and TRBJ1-3, with D perhaps TRBD1 (6 bases). Germline lookup yields CDR1 LGHDT and CDR2 YNNKEL (reference sequence). The CDR3 extends over 18 amino acids. V dropped 2 bases and J dropped 3 bases, with 20 bases sitting between them.

The chain combines TRBV7-9 with TRBJ2-3; a weak D match, TRBD2 (5 bases). This CDR3 has 12 residues. Looked up from germline, CDR1 is SEHNR and CDR2 is FQNEAQ (reference sequence). V was trimmed by 6 bases and J by 10 bases, leaving 14 bases between them. For the CDR3, the DNA is TGTGCCAGCAGACCTTCCGCGAGGGCGCAGTATTTT. As protein: CASRPSARAQYF.

The rearrangement links TRBV7-2 to TRBJ1-6, with 7 positions matching TRBD1. Germline V gives CDR1 SGHTA, CDR2 FQGNSA. The CDR3 has 15 amino acids. With 5 bases clipped from V and 7 bases from J, the junction kept 8 bases outside the gene matches. DNA for the CDR3: TGTGCCAGCAGCCCCCGGAGGGGACAGAATTCACCCCTCCACTTT. Amino acid sequence: CASSPRRGQNSPLHF.

This chain joins TRBV27 and TRBJ1-2; D not resolved. Between the trimmed V and J ends, which lost 2 bases and 0 bases, there was a span of 10 bases. CDR3 length: 15 residues. The germline CDR1 and CDR2 sequences are MNHEY and SMNVEV (reference sequence). The CDR3 reads CASSLVAGTNYGYTF. CDR3 nucleotide sequence: TGTGCCAGCAGTTTAGTCGCAGGCACTAACTATGGCTACACCTTC.

In the case of this clone: Other DNA sequences in this sample translate to the same CDR3. The rearrangement uses TRBV3-1 (or the pseudogene TRBV3-2) and TRBJ2-7; 7 bases match TRBD1. The junction had 1 base not matched to a gene; V was cut back by 4 bases and J by 1 base. From germline, CDR1 is LGHDT and CDR2 YNNKEL (reference sequence). This CDR3 is 13 amino acids long. CDR3: CASSRDSSYEQYF. The CDR3 bases are TGTGCCAGCAGCCGGGACAGTTCCTACGAGCAGTACTTC.

The rearrangement links TRBV5-6 to TRBJ1-2; 7 bases map to TRBD1. V dropped 4 bases and J dropped 8; count of bases not matched to a gene: 11. Germline V CDR1 and CDR2: SGHDT, YYEEEE. The CDR3 totals 14 residues. The CDR3 DNA reads as TGTGCCAGCAGCCTGGAAGGGGGCGCGTACGGCTACACCTTC. The encoded protein is CASSLEGGAYGYTF.

The chain combines TRBV9 with TRBJ2-1; 7 positions match TRBD1. The length of the CDR3 is 13 residues. Trimming removed 2 bases from V and 9 bases from J; junction bases left unmatched: 5. Germline-derived CDR1 and CDR2 are SGDLS and YYNGEE. CDR3 coding DNA: TGTGCCAGCAGCGTCACAGGGGTCAGTGAGCAGTTCTTC. Translating gives CASSVTGVSEQFF.

V gene TRBV19 combines with J gene TRBJ1-5; D is undetermined. CDR1 is LNHDA and CDR2 is SQIVND in the germline V gene (reference sequence). This CDR3 spans 14 amino acids. Deletions cut 7 bases from V and 6 bases from J, with 16 bases between. Here the CDR3 reads CASTPGREGQPQHF. In DNA form, the CDR3 reads TGTGCCAGTACCCCCGGGAGGGAAGGTCAGCCCCAGCATTTT.